Presented here are 15 T cell receptor beta chains from one specimen sequenced in a study of cytomegalovirus exposure and HLA in healthy donors (dated 2017 in TCRdb). Libraries were prepared through the immunoSEQ multiplex PCR assay. Not all clones reach the TCRdb copy of this immuneACCESS table, which keeps in-frame sequences only. Checked studies attribute under half of the gap to unresolved V genes and leave the rest unexplained. In this sample the table shows hundreds of thousands of clones, 80% to 85% of which occur a single time. The ten largest clones represent more than 12% of the sample. Sequencing input: PBMCs. All receptors come from a woman aged 30 to 39 in good health and CMV-seropositive.

The sample holds a few counts of this clone. V and J are TRBV30 and TRBJ1-2, with D perhaps TRBD1 (6 bases). Germline CDR1 and CDR2: GTSNPN and SVGIG (reference sequence). V was trimmed by 2 bases and J by 4 bases, leaving 8 bases between them. The CDR3 length is 12 residues. CDR3 nucleotide sequence: TGTGCCTGGAGTTTGGGGGCCTATGGCTACACCTTC. Translation: CAWSLGAYGYTF.

The genes are TRBV6-1 and TRBJ2-3, with D possibly matching TRBD1 (6 bases). Germline CDR1 reads MNHNS; CDR2 reads SASEGT. Trimming removed 6 bases at V and 6 bases at J, with 13 bases between. This CDR3 is 13 amino acids long. CDR3 DNA sequence: TGTGCCAGCAGGGACAGCGCCCACGATACGCAGTATTTT. This encodes CASRDSAHDTQYF.

This clone was picked up many times. The chain couples TRBV25-1 to TRBJ2-7, with unresolved D. Germline V gives CDR1 MGHDK, CDR2 SYGVNS. Trimming pared 5 bases from V and 3 bases from J, leaving 2 bases between. This CDR3 is 10 amino acids long. The DNA for the CDR3 is TGTGCCAGCAGTAACTACGAGCAGTACTTC. Amino acid sequence: CASSNYEQYF.

This clone was detected a few times. V usage is TRBV18 and J usage is TRBJ1-3; unclear D gene. The V gene lost 1 base and the J gene lost 0 bases, with 4 bases spanning the gap. This CDR3 contains 14 residues. Germline loops: CDR1 KGHSH, CDR2 LQKENI. The CDR3 spells CASSPQSSGNTIYF. The CDR3 coding sequence is TGTGCCAGCTCACCACAGAGCTCTGGAAACACCATATATTTT.

This chain links TRBV11-2 with TRBJ2-7; no reliable D call. There are 13 residues in the CDR3. The V gene's germline CDR1 is SGHAT and CDR2 FQNNGV. V lost 3 bases, J lost 5 bases, and 11 bases lay in between. The DNA of the CDR3 is TGTGCCAGCAGCTTTGATCCCGTCGACGAGCAGTACTTC. This translates into CASSFDPVDEQYF.

Of note for this clone: A read error may produce the germline difference seen at one junction end. The V gene is TRBV20-1, the J gene TRBJ2-7; maybe TRBD2 (7 bases). CDR1 DFQATT and CDR2 SNEGSKA come from the germline V gene (reference sequence). The CDR3 has 11 amino acids. The CDR3 nucleotides read TGCAGTGCTAGAGATGGGCGGCGGGGGCACTTC. As protein: CSARDGRRGHF.

V gene TRBV7-9 combines with J gene TRBJ2-7; 8 positions match TRBD1. Germline assignment: CDR1 SEHNR and CDR2 FQNEAQ (reference sequence). The ends lost 5 bases at V and 4 bases at J; junction bases unmatched: 10. The CDR3 is made up of 15 amino acids. DNA of the CDR3: TGTGCCAGCAGCCCGCCCGGACAGGGTGATTACGAGCAGTACTTC. Its protein product is CASSPPGQGDYEQYF.

This chain uses TRBV5-1 with TRBJ2-1; D tentatively fits TRBD1 or TRBD2 (5 bases each). V lost 3 bases and J 5 bases, leaving 12 bases between the germline ends. This CDR3 region has 14 residues. The V gene's germline CDR1 is SGHRS and CDR2 YFSETQ. The CDR3 loop is CASSSRGPDNEQFF. The CDR3 region has the DNA TGCGCCAGCAGCTCCCGGGGCCCGGACAATGAGCAGTTCTTC.

The chain combines TRBV11-2 with TRBJ2-2; D remains unclear. The CDR3 totals 17 residues. Germline CDR1 and CDR2: SGHAT and FQNNGV. The V and J ends lost 5 bases and 0 bases respectively, with 16 bases between them. DNA for the CDR3: TGTGCCAGCAGCCCAGTGCCGGAAGGTGCGAACACCGGGGAGCTGTTTTTT. It yields the protein CASSPVPEGANTGELFF.

The gene calls are TRBV11-2 and TRBJ2-1; no clear D. The V gene lost 5 bases and the J gene lost 3 bases, with 14 bases spanning the gap. The CDR3 covers 15 residues. Per the germline V gene, CDR1 is SGHAT and CDR2 is FQNNGV. CDR3 loop: CASSPLGEVYNEQFF. The CDR3 nucleotides read TGTGCCAGCAGCCCGCTAGGAGAAGTCTACAATGAGCAGTTCTTC.

This rearrangement joins TRBV10-1 to TRBJ2-7, with no clear D. Germline lookup yields CDR1 WNHNN and CDR2 SYGVQD (reference sequence). The CDR3 runs to 13 residues. V was trimmed by 2 bases and J by 3 bases, leaving 8 bases between them. CDR3 nucleotide sequence: TGCGCCAGCAGTGAGAGTTGGGACTACGAGCAGTACTTC. This sequence encodes CASSESWDYEQYF.

The chain couples TRBV28 to TRBJ2-2; D might be TRBD1 (6 bases). CDR1 and CDR2 (germline): MDHEN, SYDVKM. The CDR3 is 14 amino acids. Trimming took off 8 bases at V and 6 bases at J, with 16 bases between the two ends. CDR3 sequence reads: CASGTITYSGELFF. For the CDR3, the DNA is TGTGCCAGCGGGACAATAACCTACTCCGGGGAGCTGTTTTTT. The variable domain in full, with the rest retrieved from reference TRBV28 and TRBJ2-2, is DVKVTQSSRYLVKRTGEKVFLECVQDMDHENMFWYRQDPGLGLRLIYFSYDVKMKEKGDIPEGYSVSREKKERFSLILESASTNQTSMYLCASGTITYSGELFFGEGSRLTVL.

The chain links TRBV27 to TRBJ2-1, with TRBD2 matching 7 bases. V trimming: 5 bases; J trimming: 7 bases; junction bases outside the gene matches: 17. This CDR3 region has 17 residues. The germline V gene has CDR1 MNHEY and CDR2 SMNVEV (reference sequence). This CDR3 is CASSRIRGAGDVNEQFF. CDR3 DNA: TGTGCCAGCAGTCGAATCAGAGGTGCGGGAGACGTGAATGAGCAGTTCTTC.

The chain carries TRBV11-3 and TRBJ1-2; possible D gene TRBD1, 5 bases. The CDR3 has 15 amino acids. V dropped 4 bases and J dropped 1 base, with 13 bases sitting between them. Germline assignment: CDR1 SGHNT and CDR2 YENEEA. The CDR3 sequence: CASSSGGGNNYGYTF. The CDR3 DNA reads as TGTGCCAGCAGCTCTGGCGGGGGGAATAACTATGGCTACACCTTC.

This sequence joins TRBV30 and TRBJ1-1, with D perhaps TRBD1 (5 bases). Germline V gene sequence: CDR1 GTSNPN, CDR2 SVGIG (reference sequence). The length of the CDR3 is 11 residues. Trimming took 1 base from V and 6 from J, leaving 6 bases between them. This CDR3 is CAWSGDAEAFF. CDR3 nucleotide sequence: TGTGCCTGGAGTGGGGACGCTGAAGCTTTCTTT.